The clone carrying this T cell receptor beta chain was detected a few times. Its specificity is unknown. TCRdb redid the calling of the 5' RACE reads with MiXCR, one entry per CDR3 protein. The sample consists of a few hundred thousand distinct CDR3 sequences, about 22% of them appearing once. Germline CDR1 is LNHDA and CDR2 is SQIVND (reference sequence). The CDR3 runs to 14 residues. J was trimmed by 6 bases and V by 5 bases; bases with no gene match: 4. These data come from a study of CD8 T cells in ankylosing spondylitis. Study-level results: Seemingly characteristic of ankylosing spondylitis blood was a TCR beta motif consisting of about 8 highly homologous variants. Past studies reported some motif variants in reactive arthritis synovial fluid and blood. In peripheral blood, disease-linked CD8+ clones occurred at relatively low frequencies. The clones that were linked to disease were reported to be significantly enriched in matched synovial fluid samples from ankylosing spondylitis patients.

The specimen sequenced was blood, either unsorted or a sorted T cell fraction (not recorded which). This clonotype was sampled from a male donor with ankylosing spondylitis. V and J are TRBV19 and TRBJ2-1; 10 nucleotides align to TRBD2. CDR3 in DNA: TGTGCCAGTAGTCCAGCGGGAGGGCCCAATGAGCAGTTCTTC. Amino acids: CASSPAGGPNEQFF.